One sample yielded the 20 T cell receptor beta chains listed below, sequenced in a study of T cell responses to AZD1222 COVID-19 vaccine. Sequencing used immunoSEQ multiplex PCR; TCRdb keeps in-frame clones, though not all of them. The sample contains more than 85,000 clones, roughly nine tenths of which appear only once. Here the sequenced sample was peripheral blood, taken 28 days after the second AZD1222 dose. The receptor source for this set is an adult who received the AZD1222 COVID-19 vaccine.

The chain carries TRBV19 and TRBJ2-3, with TRBD2 matching over 8 bases. After removal of 3 bases from V and 1 base from J, the junction contained 3 bases not matched to a gene. This CDR3 region has 15 residues. Germline V lookup: CDR1 LNHDA, CDR2 SQIVND (reference sequence). As DNA, the CDR3 is TGTGCCAGTAGTATCCCGACTAGCGGCACAGATACGCAGTATTTT. This translates into CASSIPTSGTDTQYF.

This chain uses TRBV6-2 or TRBV6-3 with TRBJ2-2; the match to TRBD1 covers 9 bases. Unmatched junction bases numbered 3, after V lost 2 bases and J lost 5 bases. The germline V gene encodes CDR1 MNHEY and CDR2 SVGEGT. The CDR3 totals 15 residues. CDR3 nucleotides: TGTGCCAGCAGTTACGCCGGGACAGGGACCGGGGAGCTGTTTTTT. Its protein product is CASSYAGTGTGELFF.

J is TRBJ2-7 and V is TRBV7-8, with 10 nucleotides matching TRBD2. Trimming at V came to 4 bases and at J to 12 bases, leaving 6 bases not matched to a gene. Germline lookup yields CDR1 SGHVS and CDR2 FQNEAQ. This CDR3 spans 12 amino acids. CDR3 residues: CASSSALAGLYF. The CDR3, as DNA: TGTGCCAGCAGCTCAGCACTAGCGGGGCTGTACTTC.

The gene calls are TRBV2 and TRBJ2-5, with 12 bases fitting TRBD1. The CDR3 consists of 14 residues. J lost 5 bases, V lost 4 bases, and 2 bases had no gene match. Germline CDR1 SNHLY, CDR2 FYNNEI. CDR3 loop: CASSGDRGPETQYF. The CDR3 region has the DNA TGTGCCAGCAGTGGGGACAGGGGGCCGGAGACCCAGTACTTC.

V and J are TRBV10-2 and TRBJ2-3, with 10 positions matching TRBD2. This CDR3 has 15 residues. J was trimmed by 2 bases and V by 7 bases; bases with no gene match: 6. Germline V gene sequence: CDR1 WSHSY, CDR2 SAAADI. CDR3: CASKGLAVNTDTQYF. The CDR3 region has the DNA TGCGCCAGCAAAGGACTAGCGGTCAACACAGATACGCAGTATTTT.

CDR3 nucleotides: TGTGCCAGCAGCTTAGTGACAGGGGAAGAGACCCAGTACTTC. Its translation is CASSLVTGEETQYF. V gene TRBV7-9 combines with J gene TRBJ2-5; 8 nucleotides align to TRBD1. The length of the CDR3 is 14 residues. Germline CDR1 SEHNR, CDR2 FQNEAQ (reference sequence). V was clipped by 1 base and J by 3 bases; unmatched bases: 1.

The genes are TRBV29-1 and TRBJ1-3, with 7 bases identical to TRBD1. V lost 5 bases and J lost 0; bases outside the gene matches: 4. Germline V lookup: CDR1 SQVTM, CDR2 ANQGSEA. The CDR3 is made up of 14 amino acids. CDR3 sequence: CSVTRTGSGNTIYF. The DNA of the CDR3 is TGCAGCGTTACTAGGACAGGCTCTGGAAACACCATATATTTT.

The chain is built from TRBV9 and TRBJ2-1, with 9 bases fitting TRBD2. CDR1 is SGDLS, CDR2 YYNGEE, per germline. The CDR3 is 14 amino acids. After removal of 0 bases from V and 5 bases from J, the junction contained 0 bases not matched to a gene. CDR3: CASSVGLADNEQFF. The CDR3 DNA is TGTGCCAGCAGCGTAGGACTAGCGGACAATGAGCAGTTCTTC.

V is TRBV9 and J is TRBJ2-3, with 7 bases fitting TRBD2. Germline V gene data show CDR1 as SGDLS and CDR2 as YYNGEE. This CDR3 is built from 12 residues. V shed 4 bases and J 6 bases; nucleotides not matched to a gene: 2. The CDR3 DNA reads as TGTGCCAGCAGCCTTAGCGGGGATACGCAGTATTTT. Translation: CASSLSGDTQYF.

This chain uses TRBV30 with TRBJ1-5, with 8 nucleotides matching TRBD1. Germline V gene data show CDR1 as GTSNPN and CDR2 as SVGIG (reference sequence). This CDR3 region has 14 residues. V shed 1 base and J 5 bases; nucleotides not matched to a gene: 4. CDR3 amino acids: CAWSADRGYQPQHF. The DNA of the CDR3 is TGTGCCTGGAGTGCAGACAGGGGATATCAGCCCCAGCATTTT.

For the CDR3, the DNA is TGTGCCAGCAGTGGGCCCGGACAGGGCAACTATGGCTACACCTTC. It yields the protein CASSGPGQGNYGYTF. This chain joins TRBV2 and TRBJ1-2; 8 nucleotides line up with TRBD1. This CDR3 contains 15 residues. From germline, CDR1 is SNHLY and CDR2 FYNNEI. J gave up 2 bases and V 4 bases, and 6 bases lay outside the gene matches.

The CDR3 loop is CAWSDGRVEKLFF. CDR3 bases: TGTGCCTGGAGTGATGGACGGGTTGAAAAACTGTTTTTT. The V call is TRBV30, the J call TRBJ1-4; D is unclear. The V gene's germline CDR1 is GTSNPN and CDR2 SVGIG (reference sequence). CDR3 length equals 13 residues. The germline V and J ends were trimmed by 1 base and 7 bases, with 10 bases remaining between them.

CDR3 amino acids: CASSLRLAGGSGTDTQYF. The CDR3 nucleotides read TGTGCCAGCAGCTTAAGACTAGCGGGAGGTTCAGGAACAGATACGCAGTATTTT. This chain connects TRBV7-6 to TRBJ2-3, with 13 bases fitting TRBD2. The CDR3 is 18 amino acids. With V trimmed by 2 bases and J by 3 bases, 8 bases remained unmatched. Germline V CDR1 and CDR2: SGHVS, FNYEAQ. The full variable domain, completed using reference TRBV7-6 and TRBJ2-3, is GAGVSQSPRYKVTKRGQDVALRCDPISGHVSLYWYRQALGQGPEFLTYFNYEAQQDKSGLPNDRFSAERPEGSISTLTIQRTEQRDSAMYRCASSLRLAGGSGTDTQYFGPGTRLTVL.

J is TRBJ2-3 and V is TRBV4-1; 9 nucleotides match TRBD1. V shed 5 bases and J 4 bases; nucleotides not matched to a gene: 7. CDR1 and CDR2 from the germline V gene are MGHRA and YSYEKL. The CDR3 sequence is 15 residues long. The DNA of the CDR3 is TGCGCCAGCAGCAAAGGACAGGGGAGGTCAGATACGCAGTATTTT. Its protein is CASSKGQGRSDTQYF.

CDR3 DNA: TGTGCCAGCAGCGTCGGGAGGGACGTCAATCAGCCCCAGCATTTT. It translates to CASSVGRDVNQPQHF. The chain has TRBV28 and TRBJ1-5, with D possibly TRBD1 on 5 matching bases. Germline V gene sequence: CDR1 MDHEN, CDR2 SYDVKM. The CDR3 is made up of 15 amino acids. V was clipped by 6 bases and J by 3 bases, with 15 bases between them. The whole variable domain, filled in from reference TRBV28 and TRBJ1-5, reads DVKVTQSSRYLVKRTGEKVFLECVQDMDHENMFWYRQDPGLGLRLIYFSYDVKMKEKGDIPEGYSVSREKKERFSLILESASTNQTSMYLCASSVGRDVNQPQHFGDGTRLSIL.

The chain employs TRBV23-1 and TRBJ1-4, with 7 bases that match TRBD1. TRBV23-1 is an open reading frame, and its role is uncertain. V gave up 11 bases and J gave up 8 bases; unmatched junction bases: 11. The CDR3 extends over 13 amino acids. In nucleotides, the CDR3 is TGCGCCTTGTTAGACAGGGTGGGAGAAAAACTGTTTTTT. Protein product: CALLDRVGEKLFF.

This clone was observed a single time. This chain joins TRBV7-3 and TRBJ2-1; D remains unclear. Per the germline V gene, CDR1 is SGHTA and CDR2 is FQGTGA. This CDR3 comprises 11 residues. Trimming removed 2 bases from V and 7 bases from J, with 3 bases in between. The CDR3 loop reads CASSLGNEQFF. Here the CDR3 DNA reads TGTGCCAGCAGCTTAGGGAATGAGCAGTTCTTC. The full variable domain, with the rest looked up from reference TRBV7-3 and TRBJ2-1, is GAGVSQTPSNKVTEKGKYVELRCDPISGHTALYWYRQSLGQGPEFLIYFQGTGAADDSGLPNDRFFAVRPEGSVSTLKIQRTERGDSAVYLCASSLGNEQFFGPGTRLTVL.

V is TRBV11-2 and J is TRBJ1-6; no clear D. Germline V gene lookup returns CDR1 SGHAT and CDR2 FQNNGV. This CDR3 contains 12 residues. V lost 8 bases and J lost 6, with 8 bases in between. In nucleotides, the CDR3 is TGTGCCAGCGGCAGTAGTAATTCACCCCTCCACTTT. Residues: CASGSSNSPLHF. The full variable domain, completed using reference TRBV11-2 and TRBJ1-6, is EAGVAQSPRYKIIEKRQSVAFWCNPISGHATLYWYQQILGQGPKLLIQFQNNGVVDDSQLPKDRFSAERLKGVDSTLKIQPAKLEDSAVYLCASGSSNSPLHFGNGTRLTVT.

This clone appeared a few times. The CDR3 is CASSLGGAKNEKLFF. The CDR3 DNA sequence: TGCGCCAGCAGCCTTGGAGGGGCGAAGAATGAAAAACTGTTTTTT. The chain joins TRBV5-1 to TRBJ1-4; TRBD1 is a possible D gene (5 bases). This CDR3 has 15 residues. Germline assignment: CDR1 SGHRS and CDR2 YFSETQ. Trimming cost V 4 bases and J 5 bases, with 15 bases left between them.

The V call is TRBV6-2 or TRBV6-3, the J call TRBJ2-3; D is uncertain. The germline V gene encodes CDR1 MNHEY and CDR2 SVGEGT. Trimming removed 2 bases from V and 2 bases from J, with 5 bases in between. The CDR3 length is 13 residues. This CDR3 is CASSYINTDTQYF. The CDR3 DNA reads as TGTGCCAGCAGTTACATAAACACAGATACGCAGTATTTT.